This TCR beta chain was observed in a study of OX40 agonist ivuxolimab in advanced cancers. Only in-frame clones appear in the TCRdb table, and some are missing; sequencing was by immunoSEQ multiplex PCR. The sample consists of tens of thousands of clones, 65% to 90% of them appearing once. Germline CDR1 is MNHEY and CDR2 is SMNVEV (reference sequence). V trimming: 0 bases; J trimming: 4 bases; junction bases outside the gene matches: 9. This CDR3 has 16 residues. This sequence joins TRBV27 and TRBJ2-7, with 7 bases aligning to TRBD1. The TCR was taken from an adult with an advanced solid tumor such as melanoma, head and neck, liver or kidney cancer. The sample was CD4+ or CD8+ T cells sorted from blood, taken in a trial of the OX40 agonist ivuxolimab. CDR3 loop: CASSLSAQGVKYEQYF. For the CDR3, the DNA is TGTGCCAGCAGTTTATCTGCCCAGGGGGTGAAGTACGAGCAGTACTTC.